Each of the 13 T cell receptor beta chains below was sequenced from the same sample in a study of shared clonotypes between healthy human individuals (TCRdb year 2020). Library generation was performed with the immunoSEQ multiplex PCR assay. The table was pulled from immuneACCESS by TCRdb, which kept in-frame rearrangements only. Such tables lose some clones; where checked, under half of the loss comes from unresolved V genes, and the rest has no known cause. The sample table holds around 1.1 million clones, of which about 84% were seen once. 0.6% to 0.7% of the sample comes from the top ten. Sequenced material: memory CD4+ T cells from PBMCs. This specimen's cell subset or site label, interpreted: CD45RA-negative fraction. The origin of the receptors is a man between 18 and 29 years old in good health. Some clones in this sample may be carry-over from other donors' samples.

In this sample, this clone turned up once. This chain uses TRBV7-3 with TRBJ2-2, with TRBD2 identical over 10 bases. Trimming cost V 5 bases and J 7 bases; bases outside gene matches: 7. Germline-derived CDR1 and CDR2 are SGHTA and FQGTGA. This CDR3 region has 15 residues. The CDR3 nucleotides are TGTGCCAGCAGCCTGAGCGGGAGGGCAGGCGGGGAGCTGTTTTTT. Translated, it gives CASSLSGRAGGELFF.

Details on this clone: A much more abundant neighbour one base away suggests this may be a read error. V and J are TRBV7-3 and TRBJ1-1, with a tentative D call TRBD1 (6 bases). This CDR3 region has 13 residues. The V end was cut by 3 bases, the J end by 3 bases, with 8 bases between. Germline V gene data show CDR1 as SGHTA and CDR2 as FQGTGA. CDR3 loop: CASSFQGHTEAFF. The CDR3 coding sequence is TGTGCCAGCAGCTTTCAGGGGCACACTGAAGCTTTCTTT.

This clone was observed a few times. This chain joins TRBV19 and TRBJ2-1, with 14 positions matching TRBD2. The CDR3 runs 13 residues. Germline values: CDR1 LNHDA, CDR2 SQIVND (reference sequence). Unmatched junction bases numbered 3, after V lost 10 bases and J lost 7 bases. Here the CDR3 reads CATGLAGGNEQFF. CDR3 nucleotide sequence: TGTGCCACCGGACTAGCGGGAGGTAATGAGCAGTTCTTC.

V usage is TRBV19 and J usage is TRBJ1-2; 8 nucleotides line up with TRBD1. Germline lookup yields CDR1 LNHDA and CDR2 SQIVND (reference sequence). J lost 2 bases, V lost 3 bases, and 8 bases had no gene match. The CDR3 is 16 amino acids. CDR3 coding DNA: TGTGCCAGTAGTATGGGGGGGACAGGCTTCAACTATGGCTACACCTTC. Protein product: CASSMGGTGFNYGYTF.

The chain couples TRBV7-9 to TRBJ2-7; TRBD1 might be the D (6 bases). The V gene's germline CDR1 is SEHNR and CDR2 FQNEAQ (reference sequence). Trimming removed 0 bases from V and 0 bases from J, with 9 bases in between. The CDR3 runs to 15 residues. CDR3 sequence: CASSLATGTSYEQYF. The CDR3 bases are TGTGCCAGCAGCTTAGCGACAGGAACCTCCTACGAGCAGTACTTC.

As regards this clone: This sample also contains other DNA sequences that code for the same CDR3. CDR3 sequence (DNA): TGCGCCAGCAGCCAACAGGGGATGAACACTGAAGCTTTCTTT. As protein: CASSQQGMNTEAFF. J is TRBJ1-1 and V is TRBV5-1; TRBD1 agrees at 7 bases. This CDR3 has 14 amino acids. The V and J ends lost 4 bases and 0 bases, in that order; junction bases with no gene match: 3. Per the germline V gene, CDR1 is SGHRS and CDR2 is YFSETQ.

In DNA form, the CDR3 reads TGTGCCAGCAGCTTAGACTCCGGGAGAGACGAGCAGTACTTC. The encoded protein is CASSLDSGRDEQYF. V usage is TRBV11-3 and J usage is TRBJ2-7, with D possibly being TRBD2 (6 bases). Germline CDR1 is SGHNT and CDR2 is YENEEA. V was clipped by 0 bases and J by 5 bases, with 11 bases between them. This CDR3 contains 14 residues.

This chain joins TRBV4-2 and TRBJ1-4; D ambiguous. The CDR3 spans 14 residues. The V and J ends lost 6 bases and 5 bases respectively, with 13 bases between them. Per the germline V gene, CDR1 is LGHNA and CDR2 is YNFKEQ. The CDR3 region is CASRRGRSNEKLFF. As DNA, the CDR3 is TGTGCCAGCAGACGCGGACGGTCCAATGAAAAACTGTTTTTT.

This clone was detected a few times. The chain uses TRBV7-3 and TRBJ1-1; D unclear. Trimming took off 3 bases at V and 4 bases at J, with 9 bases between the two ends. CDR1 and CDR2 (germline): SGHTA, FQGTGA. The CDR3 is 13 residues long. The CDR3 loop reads CASSFVSSTEAFF. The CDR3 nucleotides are TGTGCCAGCAGCTTCGTTAGCAGCACTGAAGCTTTCTTT.

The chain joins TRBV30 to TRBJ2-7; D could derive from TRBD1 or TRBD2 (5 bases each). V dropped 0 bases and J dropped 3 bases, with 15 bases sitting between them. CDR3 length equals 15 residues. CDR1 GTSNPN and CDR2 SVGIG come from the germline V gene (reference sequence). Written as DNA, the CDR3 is TGTGCCTGGAGTGTAGAGGGGAGATTTGGCTACGAGCAGTACTTC. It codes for CAWSVEGRFGYEQYF.

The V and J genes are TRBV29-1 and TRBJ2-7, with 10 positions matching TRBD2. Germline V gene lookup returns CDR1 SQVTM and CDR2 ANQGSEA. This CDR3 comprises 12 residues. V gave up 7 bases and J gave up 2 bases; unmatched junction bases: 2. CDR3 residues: CSATSGTYEQYF. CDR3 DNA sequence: TGCAGCGCAACTAGCGGGACCTACGAGCAGTACTTC.

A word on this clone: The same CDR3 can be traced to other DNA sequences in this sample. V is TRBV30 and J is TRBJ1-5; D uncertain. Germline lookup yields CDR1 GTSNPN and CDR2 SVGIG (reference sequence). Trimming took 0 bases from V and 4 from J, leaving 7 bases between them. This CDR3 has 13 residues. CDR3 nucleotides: TGTGCCTGGAGTGTAAGAGGGAATCAGCCCCAGCATTTT. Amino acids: CAWSVRGNQPQHF.

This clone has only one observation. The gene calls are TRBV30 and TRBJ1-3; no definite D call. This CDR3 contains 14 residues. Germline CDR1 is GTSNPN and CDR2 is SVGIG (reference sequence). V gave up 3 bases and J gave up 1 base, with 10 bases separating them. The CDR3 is CAWRVAYSGNTIYF. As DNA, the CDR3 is TGTGCCTGGAGGGTCGCTTATTCTGGAAACACCATATATTTT.